These 30 T cell receptor beta chains came from one sample sequenced in a study of cytomegalovirus exposure and HLA in healthy donors. The study ran its PCR with 60 Vbeta and 13 Jbeta primers. The repertoire was sequenced with immunoSEQ multiplex PCR; TCRdb's copy has only in-frame clones and lacks some. Of under 200,000 clones detected, over 75% appear once; the ten largest clones hold around 3%. The sample comprised PBMCs. The receptors derive from a female donor in good health and CMV-seronegative.

J is TRBJ2-7 and V is TRBV11-2; TRBD2 matches at 9 bases. V shed 4 bases, J shed 1 base, and the junction held 8 bases outside the gene matches. CDR3 length: 16 amino acids. Germline V gives CDR1 SGHAT, CDR2 FQNNGV. Here the CDR3 reads CASSSLAGWGSYEQYF. In nucleotides, the CDR3 is TGTGCCAGCAGCTCTCTAGCGGGATGGGGGTCCTACGAGCAGTACTTC.

The gene calls are TRBV28 and TRBJ1-2; 7 bases agree with TRBD1. The germline V gene encodes CDR1 MDHEN and CDR2 SYDVKM. The CDR3 totals 13 residues. J gave up 5 bases and V 7 bases, and 7 bases lay outside the gene matches. As DNA, the CDR3 is TGTGCCAGCACTGGGCAGGGGGTGTATGGCTACACCTTC. Translated, it gives CASTGQGVYGYTF.

The gene calls are TRBV6-1 and TRBJ2-1; TRBD1 aligns across 10 bases. The germline V gene encodes CDR1 MNHNS and CDR2 SASEGT. CDR3 size: 16 residues. Unmatched junction bases numbered 8, after V lost 3 bases and J lost 6 bases. The CDR3 coding sequence is TGTGCCAGCAGTGATCAGACAGGGGGCGCTGGCAATGAGCAGTTCTTC. This codes for CASSDQTGGAGNEQFF.

This chain links TRBV30 with TRBJ1-6; no clear D. CDR1 is GTSNPN and CDR2 is SVGIG in the germline V gene (reference sequence). The CDR3 runs 12 residues. V was pared by 2 bases and J by 5 bases, with 4 bases between. The DNA of the CDR3 is TGTGCCTGGAGTCCCAATAATTCACCCCTCCACTTT. Encoded protein: CAWSPNNSPLHF.

The chain joins TRBV15 to TRBJ1-5; D is possibly TRBD1 (5 bases). The CDR3 is 14 residues long. V was shortened by 0 bases and J by 7 bases, with 10 bases between the two germline ends. Germline V gene sequence: CDR1 LNHNV, CDR2 YYDKDF (reference sequence). In DNA form, the CDR3 reads TGTGCCACCAGCAGAGACAGGGTGACACAGCCCCAGCATTTT. Translating gives CATSRDRVTQPQHF.

The rearrangement links TRBV4-2 to TRBJ2-3; tentatively, D is TRBD2 (5 bases). CDR1 and CDR2 (germline): LGHNA, YNFKEQ. V shed 0 bases and J shed 3 bases, with 13 bases lying between them. This CDR3 comprises 16 residues. The CDR3 nucleotides read TGTGCCAGCAGCCAAGAGTTTGGAGAGGGTACAGATACGCAGTATTTT. It is translated as CASSQEFGEGTDTQYF.

The count of this clone is one. V gene TRBV2 combines with J gene TRBJ2-1; 7 nucleotides line up with TRBD1. The CDR3 spans 15 residues. Germline V gene data show CDR1 as SNHLY and CDR2 as FYNNEI. With 5 bases clipped from V and 5 bases from J, the junction kept 9 bases outside the gene matches. Here the CDR3 DNA reads TGTGCCAGCAGTCCCGACAGGGTGAGGAACAATGAGCAGTTCTTC. This encodes CASSPDRVRNNEQFF.

About this clone: This sample also contains other DNA sequences that code for the same CDR3. The chain carries TRBV4-1 and TRBJ1-1, with D unclear. V was shortened by 3 bases and J by 1 base, with 6 bases between the two germline ends. Germline values: CDR1 MGHRA, CDR2 YSYEKL. The CDR3 spans 13 residues. The CDR3 spells CASSQGGNTEAFF. In nucleotides, the CDR3 is TGCGCCAGCAGCCAGGGAGGGAACACTGAAGCTTTCTTT.

The V and J genes are TRBV6-4 and TRBJ2-7, with 11 nucleotides matching TRBD1. This CDR3 is 14 amino acids long. Germline CDR1 and CDR2: MRHNA and SNTAGT. V gave up 5 bases and J gave up 5 bases; unmatched junction bases: 5. Here the CDR3 DNA reads TGTGCCAGCAGTCCCGGGACAGGGGGAAACGAGCAGTACTTC. Translation gives CASSPGTGGNEQYF.

This chain connects TRBV28 to TRBJ1-3; weak D call: TRBD1 (5 bases). Deletions cut 4 bases from V and 1 base from J, with 8 bases between. The CDR3 extends over 14 amino acids. CDR1 and CDR2 (germline): MDHEN, SYDVKM. The CDR3 protein is CASSSPGSGNTIYF. The CDR3 coding sequence is TGTGCCAGCAGTTCCCCAGGGTCTGGAAACACCATATATTTT.

The CDR3 sequence: CASSPRGGATNEKLFF. Here the CDR3 DNA reads TGTGCCAGCTCACCAAGAGGGGGGGCCACTAATGAAAAACTGTTTTTT. The J gene is TRBJ1-4, the V gene TRBV18, with a tentative D call TRBD1 (6 bases). CDR1 and CDR2 from the germline V gene are KGHSH and LQKENI. Trimming cost V 2 bases and J 2 bases, with 12 bases left between them. The CDR3 loop spans 16 amino acids. Full variable domain (outside the CDR3, taken from reference TRBV18 and TRBJ1-4): NAGVMQNPRHLVRRRGQEARLRCSPMKGHSHVYWYRQLPEEGLKFMVYLQKENIIDESGMPKERFSAEFPKEGPSILRIQQVVRGDSAAYFCASSPRGGATNEKLFFGSGTQLSVL.

The chain uses TRBV15 and TRBJ2-7; 7 bases line up with TRBD2. After removal of 4 bases from V and 0 bases from J, the junction contained 12 bases not matched to a gene. This CDR3 is 17 amino acids long. Germline V gene data show CDR1 as LNHNV and CDR2 as YYDKDF (reference sequence). The CDR3 bases are TGTGCCACCAGCATCATCCGCGGGGGTCGAAACTCCTACGAGCAGTACTTC. It translates to CATSIIRGGRNSYEQYF.

This rearrangement joins TRBV6-6 to TRBJ1-2; D gene unclear. The CDR3 has 15 residues. From germline, CDR1 is MNHNY and CDR2 SVGAGI (reference sequence). Deletions cut 5 bases from V and 2 bases from J, with 15 bases between. The chain's CDR3 is CASSPRGGLNYGYTF. The CDR3 region has the DNA TGTGCCAGCAGTCCACGCGGAGGGCTGAACTATGGCTACACCTTC.

The gene calls are TRBV30 and TRBJ1-4; D gene unclear. Germline CDR1 reads GTSNPN; CDR2 reads SVGIG (reference sequence). V lost 0 bases and J 10 bases, leaving 9 bases between the germline ends. The CDR3 spans 12 residues. CDR3 in amino acids: CAWSVLGGKLFF. CDR3 coding DNA: TGTGCCTGGAGTGTGCTCGGAGGAAAACTGTTTTTT.

This clone was counted a few times. This chain links TRBV30 with TRBJ2-7; D possibly corresponds to TRBD2 (6 bases). The ends were cut back, 3 bases at V and 3 bases at J, with 9 bases in the middle. CDR3 length equals 12 residues. Germline loops: CDR1 GTSNPN, CDR2 SVGIG (reference sequence). CDR3 bases: TGTGCCTGGAGCGTAGCGGTCTACGAGCAGTACTTC. Translation gives CAWSVAVYEQYF.

The chain combines TRBV28 with TRBJ1-4; 8 bases agree with TRBD1. V lost 3 bases and J lost 5; bases outside the gene matches: 8. The CDR3 covers 16 residues. CDR1 is MDHEN, CDR2 SYDVKM, per germline. In DNA form, the CDR3 reads TGTGCCAGCAGTTTCATGGACAGGGTACCCAATGAAAAACTGTTTTTT. Encoded protein: CASSFMDRVPNEKLFF.

This sequence joins TRBV4-3 and TRBJ1-5, with 7 bases that match TRBD1. Germline-derived CDR1 and CDR2 are LGHNA and YSLEER. The CDR3 totals 18 residues. J gave up 7 bases and V 0 bases, and 15 bases lay outside the gene matches. CDR3 region: CASSQDGAGGVRDQPQHF. CDR3 nucleotides: TGCGCCAGCAGCCAAGATGGAGCAGGGGGTGTGCGGGACCAGCCCCAGCATTTT.

The CDR3 DNA reads as TGTGCCACCAGCAGAGATCTACAGGCAGGGGCTGGCTACACCTTC. This sequence encodes CATSRDLQAGAGYTF. The chain employs TRBV15 and TRBJ1-2; perhaps TRBD1 as D (6 bases). The germline gives CDR1 LNHNV, CDR2 YYDKDF (reference sequence). The CDR3 extends over 15 amino acids. The V end lost 0 bases, the J end lost 7 bases, and 15 bases lay between the germline ends.

This clone was seen a few times. This sequence joins TRBV27 and TRBJ1-4, with D possibly matching TRBD1 (5 bases). Deletions cut 5 bases from V and 2 bases from J, with 21 bases between. Per the germline V gene, CDR1 is MNHEY and CDR2 is SMNVEV (reference sequence). This CDR3 comprises 18 residues. CDR3 nucleotides: TGTGCCAGCAGTAGAAGGGCGGGGGGTTTTGGGACTAATGAAAAACTGTTTTTT. It encodes CASSRRAGGFGTNEKLFF. The variable domain in full, with the rest retrieved from reference TRBV27 and TRBJ1-4, is EAQVTQNPRYLITVTGKKLTVTCSQNMNHEYMSWYRQDPGLGLRQIYYSMNVEVTDKGDVPEGYKVSRKEKRNFPLILESPSPNQTSLYFCASSRRAGGFGTNEKLFFGSGTQLSVL.

The sample holds one count of this clone. The chain is built from TRBV4-3 and TRBJ2-3; 10 positions agree with TRBD2. Germline CDR1 LGHNA, CDR2 YSLEER. With 0 bases clipped from V and 1 base from J, the junction kept 7 bases outside the gene matches. There are 18 residues in the CDR3. CDR3 nucleotides: TGCGCCAGCAGCCAAGATACCCCTAGCGGGGGCCGCACAGATACGCAGTATTTT. Its translation is CASSQDTPSGGRTDTQYF.

Worth noting for this clone: Other DNA sequences in the sample encode the same CDR3. The chain uses TRBV5-1 and TRBJ2-5; tentatively, D is TRBD1 (6 bases). V was clipped by 5 bases and J by 0 bases, with 14 bases between them. The germline V gene encodes CDR1 SGHRS and CDR2 YFSETQ. The CDR3 has 15 amino acids. CDR3 sequence reads: CASSGTGTHQETQYF. The CDR3 DNA reads as TGCGCCAGCAGTGGGACCGGGACACACCAAGAGACCCAGTACTTC.

The chain has TRBV5-1 and TRBJ1-1; 8 bases match TRBD1. The V and J ends lost 4 bases and 0 bases, in that order; junction bases with no gene match: 5. Germline values: CDR1 SGHRS, CDR2 YFSETQ. This CDR3 comprises 15 residues. CDR3 residues: CASSPGQGLNTEAFF. The CDR3 DNA reads as TGCGCCAGCAGCCCAGGACAGGGATTGAACACTGAAGCTTTCTTT.

In its sample, this clone was seen a few times. This chain links TRBV29-1 with TRBJ1-4; D is perhaps TRBD1 (6 bases). The germline CDR1 and CDR2 sequences are SQVTM and ANQGSEA. The CDR3 runs to 16 residues. Trimming removed 0 bases from V and 8 bases from J, with 19 bases in between. DNA of the CDR3: TGCAGCGTTGAAGACGATAGTTACAGGGATGGCGAAAAACTGTTTTTT. Translating it yields CSVEDDSYRDGEKLFF. The full variable domain, completed using reference TRBV29-1 and TRBJ1-4, is SAVISQKPSRDICQRGTSLTIQCQVDSQVTMMFWYRQQPGQSLTLIATANQGSEATYESGFVIDKFPISRPNLTFSTLTVSNMSPEDSSIYLCSVEDDSYRDGEKLFFGSGTQLSVL.

This CDR3 is CASSPPLSTDTQYF. The CDR3 nucleotides are TGTGCCAGCAGTCCCCCCTTGAGCACAGATACGCAGTATTTT. The rearrangement joins TRBV28 to TRBJ2-3; D is uncertain. V lost 5 bases to trimming and J lost 0 bases, with 9 bases between them. The CDR3 loop spans 14 amino acids. Germline V lookup: CDR1 MDHEN, CDR2 SYDVKM.

The chain uses TRBV10-3 and TRBJ1-2; D unresolved. The CDR3 runs to 16 residues. Per the germline V gene, CDR1 is ENHRY and CDR2 is SYGVKD. Trimming took 5 bases from V and 2 from J, leaving 18 bases between them. CDR3 coding DNA: TGTGCCATCAGTCAAACCCCCAGAGGTGCGAACTATGGCTACACCTTC. This encodes CAISQTPRGANYGYTF.

The chain joins TRBV6-5 to TRBJ1-2, with 8 bases matching TRBD1. The CDR3 runs to 14 residues. CDR1 is MNHEY, CDR2 SVGAGI, per germline. V gave up 5 bases and J gave up 3 bases; unmatched junction bases: 5. CDR3 DNA sequence: TGTGCCAGCAGTCAACAGGGGGGAGACTATGGCTACACCTTC. Translated, it gives CASSQQGGDYGYTF.

This clone was counted between two and nine times. The chain has TRBV19 and TRBJ2-3; perhaps TRBD1 as D (6 bases). The germline gives CDR1 LNHDA, CDR2 SQIVND (reference sequence). V shed 7 bases and J shed 8 bases, with 13 bases lying between them. CDR3 length equals 12 residues. The CDR3 spells CASTSPRGTQYF. The CDR3 coding sequence is TGTGCCAGTACCTCCCCCAGGGGTACGCAGTATTTT.

Turning to this clone: Lacking the conserved final phenylalanine or tryptophan, this CDR3 likely reflects a read error. Because the CDR3's place on the DNA is in doubt, the DNA is left out and the CDR3 is given as listed by TCRdb. The chain combines TRBV10-1 with TRBJ2-7; TRBD2, the table's D call, was not compared with the DNA. Looked up from germline, CDR1 is WNHNN and CDR2 is SYGVQD (reference sequence). Counting both end residues, the CDR3 totals 9 amino acids. CDR3 sequence: CASSEDSLS.

This chain uses TRBV13 with TRBJ1-3, with 7 bases identical to TRBD1. After removal of 0 bases from V and 4 bases from J, the junction contained 9 bases not matched to a gene. The V gene's germline CDR1 is PRHDT and CDR2 FYEKMQ (reference sequence). The length of the CDR3 is 17 residues. The CDR3 is CASSLGPQGMAGNTIYF. The CDR3 bases are TGTGCCAGCAGCTTAGGTCCACAGGGGATGGCAGGAAACACCATATATTTT.

This chain uses TRBV7-9 with TRBJ2-1; a weak D match, TRBD2 (5 bases). Germline CDR1 is SEHNR and CDR2 is FQNEAQ (reference sequence). The CDR3 is made up of 14 amino acids. V was cut by 0 bases and J by 5 bases, with 8 bases left in between. CDR3 amino acids: CASSLAPRDNEQFF. In DNA, the CDR3 is TGTGCCAGCAGCTTAGCCCCGCGGGACAATGAGCAGTTCTTC.